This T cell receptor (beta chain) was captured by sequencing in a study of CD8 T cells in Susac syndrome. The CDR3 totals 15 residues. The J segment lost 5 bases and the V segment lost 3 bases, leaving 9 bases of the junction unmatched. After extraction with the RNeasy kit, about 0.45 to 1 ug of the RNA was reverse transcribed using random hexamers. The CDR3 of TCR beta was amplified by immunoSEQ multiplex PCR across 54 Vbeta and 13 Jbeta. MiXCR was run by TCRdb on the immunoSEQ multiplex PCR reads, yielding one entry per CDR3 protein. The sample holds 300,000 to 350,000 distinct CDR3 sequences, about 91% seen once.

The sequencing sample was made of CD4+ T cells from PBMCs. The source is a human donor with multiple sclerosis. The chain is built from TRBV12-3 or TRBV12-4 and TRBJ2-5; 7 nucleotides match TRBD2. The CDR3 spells CASSFEGGWSETQYF. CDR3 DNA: TGTGCCAGCAGTTTTGAGGGAGGGTGGTCGGAGACCCAGTACTTC.